This T cell receptor beta chain stems from a study of shared T cell receptors in the human thymus. The CDR3 has 12 residues. The germline V and J ends were trimmed by 4 bases and 12 bases, with 12 bases remaining between them. Germline CDR1 is MNHEY and CDR2 is SMNVEV (reference sequence). Produced via immunoSEQ multiplex PCR; TCRdb's table is partial and in-frame only. Of about 730,000 clones listed, roughly 85% were seen once; the top ten hold 0.0095% to 0.011%. These data were also reused for a study on human thymus T cells. From that paper: Resections removed during corrective heart surgery provided the thymus tissue used.

This rearrangement joins TRBV27 to TRBJ1-4, with D possibly being TRBD1 (5 bases). The sequence was collected from a girl under three years old with a congenital heart defect. Sequenced sample: thymocytes. CDR3 bases: TGTGCCAGCAGTTGCCCGGGGGAGGAACTGTTTTTT. Translated, it gives CASSCPGEELFF.